The clone carrying this TCR beta chain was detected a few times. The junction had 6 bases not matched to a gene; V was cut back by 3 bases and J by 5 bases. CDR3 size: 14 residues. The data derive from a study of T-cell reconstitution after alpha-beta-depleted transplantation in children. Unique molecular identifiers were incorporated when the TCRbeta library was constructed. A single record per CDR3 protein comes from TCRdb applying MiXCR to the PCR reads. This sample carries hundreds of thousands of distinct CDR3 sequences, approximately 9.5% of them seen once, and the ten largest clones take 6.2%.

J is TRBJ2-7 and V is TRBV12-3 or TRBV12-4; 8 nucleotides line up with TRBD1. This clonotype was obtained from a human donor who donated a stem cell graft to a child with acute lymphoblastic leukemia. Sequencing was performed on PBMCs from the stem cell graft donor, taken from the stem cell graft. CDR3: CASSFQGARDEQYF. The CDR3 nucleotides are TGTGCCAGCAGTTTTCAGGGGGCCCGGGACGAGCAGTACTTC.